One TCR beta chain is described in this entry. What it binds is unknown. The ViraFEST assay expanded antigen-specific CD4+ T cells with viral peptide pools before sequencing. Having been cultured for roughly 10 days, the cells underwent CD4+ T cell isolation. Infection with SARS-CoV-2 occurred in the person between March and December 2020, and PCR confirmed it. Cultures used roughly 1.8 million PBMC per well, about 10 IU/ml IL-2 and about 10 ug/ml peptides. Half of the medium was exchanged for IL-2 medium on both days 3 and 7. CDR3 length: 14 amino acids. Germline CDR1 and CDR2: LNHDA and SQIVND (reference sequence). Trimming cost V 7 bases and J 7 bases, with 20 bases left between them. Some clones are missing from TCRdb's copy, which holds only in-frame ones; the method was immunoSEQ multiplex PCR. The data contain approximately 22,000 clones, around 80% of them singletons. This specimen comes from a study of vaccination effects on CD4 cells after COVID-19. Points from the study as a whole: Among infection- and vaccine-induced clones, marked clonal contraction occurred late after vaccination.

The gene calls are TRBV19 and TRBJ2-7, with D tentatively TRBD2 (5 bases). This sample comprised CD4+ T cells from PBMCs cultured with a peptide pool, obtained before COVID-19 vaccination. This receptor was identified in a human donor who had a prior SARS-CoV-2 infection. The CDR3 is CASTMDADSGEQYF. DNA of the CDR3: TGTGCCAGTACCATGGACGCGGACTCCGGGGAGCAGTACTTC. Together with reference TRBV19 and TRBJ2-7, the CDR3 gives the full variable domain: DGGITQSPKYLFRKEGQNVTLSCEQNLNHDAMYWYRQDPGQGLRLIYYSQIVNDFQKGDIAEGYSVSREKKESFPLTVTSAQKNPTAFYLCASTMDADSGEQYFGPGTRLTVT.